Sequencing of this T cell receptor beta chain was carried out in a study of cytomegalovirus exposure and HLA in healthy donors. In regard to this clone: Its antigen is not known.

Repertoires were generated with immunoSEQ multiplex PCR, while TCRdb's copy carries only in-frame clones and drops some. The sample consists of 150,000 to 200,000 clones, around four fifths of them appearing once. The CDR3 is 14 amino acids. Per germline, CDR1 SGDLS and CDR2 YYNGEE. The germline V and J ends were trimmed by 2 bases and 2 bases, with 10 bases remaining between them. Study conclusions and caveats: Most TCR sequences showed up rarely, but some public TCRs showed up in many donors. Overall, some 160 TCR beta chains were annotated as cytomegalovirus-associated.

The specimen was PBMCs. This rearrangement joins TRBV9 to TRBJ1-2; D unresolved. The sequence came from a man between 18 and 29 years old in good health and CMV-seropositive. CDR3 in DNA: TGTGCCAGCAGCGTGGAGGGAGAGAACTATGGCTACACCTTC. Amino acids: CASSVEGENYGYTF. Full variable domain (outside the CDR3, taken from reference TRBV9 and TRBJ1-2): DSGVTQTPKHLITATGQRVTLRCSPRSGDLSVYWYQQSLDQGLQFLIQYYNGEERAKGNILERFSAQQFPDLHSELNLSSLELGDSALYFCASSVEGENYGYTFGSGTRLTVV.